A single TCR beta chain is shown here with its context. Its antigen is unidentified. The sample comes from a study of T cell responses to AZD1222 COVID-19 vaccine. Study results and caveats: Nearly half of unique spike-specific TCRs reportedly avoided B.1.351 and B.1.1.7 mutated regions. Mostly white British, mostly female donors; authors suggested clonal diversity may be underestimated. Vaccine-associated CD4 TCRs ranged over spike, dominating at 160-218 and 743-854.

The V gene lost 6 bases and the J gene lost 4 bases, with 7 bases spanning the gap. This CDR3 has 11 amino acids. Germline CDR1 and CDR2: MNHEY and SMNVEV (reference sequence). Only in-frame clones appear in the TCRdb table, and some are missing; sequencing was by immunoSEQ multiplex PCR. The table shows around 130,000 clones, with over 90% occurring only once. This clonotype was obtained from an adult in good health. Sequencing used peripheral blood, obtained on day 0 of AZD1222 vaccination. V usage is TRBV27 and J usage is TRBJ2-7, with D unclear. CDR3 amino acids: CASSVGYEQYF. The CDR3 nucleotides read TGTGCCAGCAGCGTGGGGTACGAGCAGTACTTC.